This TCR beta chain was sequenced in a study of T cells in Graves' hyperthyroidism and ophthalmopathy. Study conclusions and caveats: Ophthalmopathy, which appeared later, was predicted by the model a median 6.5 months before onset. In the blood, most expanded thyroid clonotypes above 0.001 appeared as well.

The study excluded patients with uncontrolled infection, other autoimmune disease, pregnancy or lactation. Diagnosing involved the use of clinical symptoms, serum thyroxine and TRAb, thyroid ultrasound and orbital computed tomography. Using RNA transcripts as the source, TCR beta CDR3 regions were amplified. During a first-round RT-PCR of the TCR CDR3, the HTBI primer set was used. TCRdb re-called the multiplex PCR reads with MiXCR, one entry per CDR3 protein. The sample holds hundreds of thousands of distinct CDR3 sequences, over 15% seen once. Details on this clonotype: No antigen is known for it.

Input material: blood. This sequence originates from a woman aged 18 to 35 with Graves' hyperthyroidism.

Written as DNA, the CDR3 is TGCGCCAGCAGCTTGGACTCCGGTGAACGTTTGAAAGAGACCCAGTACTTC. As protein: CASSLDSGERLKETQYF. V is TRBV5-1 and J is TRBJ2-5; D is unresolved. The CDR3 is 17 residues long. CDR1 and CDR2 from the germline V gene are SGHRS and YFSETQ. The germline V and J ends were trimmed by 0 bases and 3 bases, with 18 bases remaining between them.